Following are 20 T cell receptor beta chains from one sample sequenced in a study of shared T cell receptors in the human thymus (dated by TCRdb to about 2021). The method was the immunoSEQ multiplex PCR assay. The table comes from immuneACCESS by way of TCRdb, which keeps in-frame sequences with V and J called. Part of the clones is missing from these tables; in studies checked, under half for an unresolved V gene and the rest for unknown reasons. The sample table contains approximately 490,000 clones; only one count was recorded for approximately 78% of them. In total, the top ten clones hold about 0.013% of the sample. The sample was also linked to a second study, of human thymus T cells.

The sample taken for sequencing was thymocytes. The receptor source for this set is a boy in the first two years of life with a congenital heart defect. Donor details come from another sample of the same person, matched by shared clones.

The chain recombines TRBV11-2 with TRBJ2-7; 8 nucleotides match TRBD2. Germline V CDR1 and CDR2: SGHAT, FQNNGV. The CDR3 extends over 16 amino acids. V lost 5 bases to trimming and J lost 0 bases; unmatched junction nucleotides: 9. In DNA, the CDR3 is TGTGCCAGCAGCGGGGTAGAGCGGGAGATCTCCTACGAGCAGTACTTC. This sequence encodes CASSGVEREISYEQYF.

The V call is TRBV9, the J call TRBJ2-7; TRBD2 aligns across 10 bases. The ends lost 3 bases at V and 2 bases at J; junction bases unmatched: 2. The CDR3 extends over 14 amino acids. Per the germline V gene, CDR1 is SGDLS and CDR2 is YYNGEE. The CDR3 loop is CASSGTSGTYEQYF. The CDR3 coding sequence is TGTGCCAGCAGCGGGACTAGCGGCACCTACGAGCAGTACTTC.

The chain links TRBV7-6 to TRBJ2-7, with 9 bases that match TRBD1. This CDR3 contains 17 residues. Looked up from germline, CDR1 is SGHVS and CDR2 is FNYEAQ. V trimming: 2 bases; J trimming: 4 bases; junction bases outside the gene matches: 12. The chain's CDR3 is CASSLNPFRDRDYEQYF. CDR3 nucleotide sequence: TGTGCCAGCAGCTTAAATCCGTTCCGGGACAGGGATTACGAGCAGTACTTC.

The CDR3 protein is CAIGLAGGISYEQYF. The CDR3 DNA is TGTGCCATCGGACTAGCGGGGGGAATCTCCTACGAGCAGTACTTC. This rearrangement joins TRBV10-3 to TRBJ2-7, with 14 nucleotides matching TRBD2. The CDR3 is 15 amino acids. Germline CDR1 reads ENHRY; CDR2 reads SYGVKD. V lost 8 bases, J lost 0 bases, and 3 bases stayed unmatched.

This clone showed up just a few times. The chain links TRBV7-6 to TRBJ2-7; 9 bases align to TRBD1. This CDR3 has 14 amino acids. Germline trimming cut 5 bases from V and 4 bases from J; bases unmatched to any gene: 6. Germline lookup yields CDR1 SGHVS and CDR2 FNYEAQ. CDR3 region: CASSPDRGGYEQYF. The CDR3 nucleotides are TGTGCCAGCAGCCCGGACAGGGGAGGATACGAGCAGTACTTC.

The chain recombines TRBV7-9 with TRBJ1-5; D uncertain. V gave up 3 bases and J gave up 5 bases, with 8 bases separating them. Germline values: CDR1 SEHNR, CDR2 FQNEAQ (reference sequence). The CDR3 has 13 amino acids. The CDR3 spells CASSLEWDQPQHF. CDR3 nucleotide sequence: TGTGCCAGCAGCTTGGAGTGGGATCAGCCCCAGCATTTT.

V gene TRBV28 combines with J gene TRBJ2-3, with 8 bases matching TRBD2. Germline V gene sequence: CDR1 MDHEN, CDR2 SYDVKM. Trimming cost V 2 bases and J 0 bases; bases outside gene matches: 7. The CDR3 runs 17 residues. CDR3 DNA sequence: TGTGCCAGCAGTTTAGATCTAGCGGGCGAGAGCACAGATACGCAGTATTTT. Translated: CASSLDLAGESTDTQYF.

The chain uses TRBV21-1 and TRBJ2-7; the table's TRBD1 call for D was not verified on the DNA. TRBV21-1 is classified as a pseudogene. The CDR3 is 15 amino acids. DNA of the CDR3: TGTGCCAGCAAAGTGAAGGGGCCCAGCTCCTACGAGCAGTACTTC. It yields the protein CASKVKGPSSYEQYF.

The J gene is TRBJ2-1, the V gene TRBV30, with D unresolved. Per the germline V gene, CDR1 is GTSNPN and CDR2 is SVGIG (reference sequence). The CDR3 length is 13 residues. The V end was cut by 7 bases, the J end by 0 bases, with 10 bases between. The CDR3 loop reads CAFDRSSYNEQFF. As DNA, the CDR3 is TGTGCCTTTGACCGGAGCTCCTACAATGAGCAGTTCTTC.

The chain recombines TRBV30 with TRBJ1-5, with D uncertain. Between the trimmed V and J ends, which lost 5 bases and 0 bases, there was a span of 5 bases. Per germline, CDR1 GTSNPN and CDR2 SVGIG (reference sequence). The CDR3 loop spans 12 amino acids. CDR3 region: CAWQASNQPQHF. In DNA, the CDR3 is TGTGCCTGGCAGGCTAGCAATCAGCCCCAGCATTTT.

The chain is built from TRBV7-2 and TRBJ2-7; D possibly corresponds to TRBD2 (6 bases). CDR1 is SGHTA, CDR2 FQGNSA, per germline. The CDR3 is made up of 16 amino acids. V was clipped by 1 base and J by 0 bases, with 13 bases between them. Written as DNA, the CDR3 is TGTGCCAGCAGCTTAGGGCGGGCGGACTACTCCTACGAGCAGTACTTC. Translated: CASSLGRADYSYEQYF.

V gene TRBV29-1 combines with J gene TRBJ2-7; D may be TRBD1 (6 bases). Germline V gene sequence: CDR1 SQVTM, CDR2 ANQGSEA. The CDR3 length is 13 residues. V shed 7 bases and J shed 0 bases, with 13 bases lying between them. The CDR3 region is CSASDSSSYEQYF. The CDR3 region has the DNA TGCAGCGCGTCGGACAGCTCCTCCTACGAGCAGTACTTC.

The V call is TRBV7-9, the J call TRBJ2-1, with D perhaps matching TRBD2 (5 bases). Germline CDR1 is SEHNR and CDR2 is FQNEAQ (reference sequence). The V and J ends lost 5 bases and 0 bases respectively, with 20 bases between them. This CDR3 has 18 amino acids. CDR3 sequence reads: CASSHLADNLSSYNEQFF. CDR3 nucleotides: TGTGCCAGCAGCCATCTAGCCGATAACCTTTCCTCCTACAATGAGCAGTTCTTC.

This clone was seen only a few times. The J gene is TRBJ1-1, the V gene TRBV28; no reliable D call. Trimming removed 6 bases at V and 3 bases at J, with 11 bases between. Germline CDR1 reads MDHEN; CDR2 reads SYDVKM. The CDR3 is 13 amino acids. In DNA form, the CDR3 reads TGTGCCAGCAGCGCAGGAGGAGACACTGAAGCTTTCTTT. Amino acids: CASSAGGDTEAFF.

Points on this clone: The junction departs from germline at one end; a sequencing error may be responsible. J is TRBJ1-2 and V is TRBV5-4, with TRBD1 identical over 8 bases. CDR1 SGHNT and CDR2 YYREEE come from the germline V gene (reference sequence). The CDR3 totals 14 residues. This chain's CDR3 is CTSSTQGAGYGYTF. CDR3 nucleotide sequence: TGTACCAGCAGCACCCAGGGGGCGGGCTATGGCTACACCTTC.

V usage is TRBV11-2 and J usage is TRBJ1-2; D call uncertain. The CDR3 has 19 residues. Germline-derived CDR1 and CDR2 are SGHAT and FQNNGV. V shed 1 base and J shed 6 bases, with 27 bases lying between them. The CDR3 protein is CASSLGPSPRISRRDGYTF. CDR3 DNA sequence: TGTGCCAGCAGCTTAGGCCCATCTCCCCGAATCAGTCGGAGGGATGGCTACACCTTC.

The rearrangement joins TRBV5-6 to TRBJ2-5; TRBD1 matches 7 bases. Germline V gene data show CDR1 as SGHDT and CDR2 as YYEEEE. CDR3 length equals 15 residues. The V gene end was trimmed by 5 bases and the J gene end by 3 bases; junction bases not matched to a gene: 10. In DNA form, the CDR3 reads TGTGCCAGCAGAGGGGGCCGGTGGAATGAAGAGACCCAGTACTTC. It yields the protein CASRGGRWNEETQYF. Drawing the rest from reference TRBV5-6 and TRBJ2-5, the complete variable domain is DAGVTQSPTHLIKTRGQQVTLRCSPKSGHDTVSWYQQALGQGPQFIFQYYEEEERQRGNFPDRFSGHQFPNYSSELNVNALLLGDSALYLCASRGGRWNEETQYFGPGTRLLVL.

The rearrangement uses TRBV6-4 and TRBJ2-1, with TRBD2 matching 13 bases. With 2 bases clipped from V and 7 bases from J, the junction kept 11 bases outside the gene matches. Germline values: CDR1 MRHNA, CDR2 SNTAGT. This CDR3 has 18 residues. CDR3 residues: CASSDTALAGGPSNEQFF. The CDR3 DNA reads TGTGCCAGCAGTGACACCGCACTAGCGGGAGGGCCTAGTAATGAGCAGTTCTTC.

CDR3 residues: CASSYPGAYEQYF. CDR3 DNA: TGTGCCAGCAGTTATCCAGGGGCGTACGAGCAGTACTTC. The chain has TRBV6-5 and TRBJ2-7, with D perhaps TRBD1 (6 bases). Per the germline V gene, CDR1 is MNHEY and CDR2 is SVGAGI. V shed 3 bases and J shed 4 bases, with 10 bases lying between them. This CDR3 comprises 13 residues.

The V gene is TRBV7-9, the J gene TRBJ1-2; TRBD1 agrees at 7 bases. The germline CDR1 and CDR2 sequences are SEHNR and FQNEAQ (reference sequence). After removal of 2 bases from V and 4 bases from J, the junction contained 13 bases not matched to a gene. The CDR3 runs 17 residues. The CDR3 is CASSLPPRTGECYGYTF. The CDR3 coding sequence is TGTGCCAGCAGCTTACCCCCAAGGACAGGCGAATGCTATGGCTACACCTTC.